This TCR beta chain was recorded in a study of T-cell reconstitution after alpha-beta-depleted transplantation in children. It was with unique molecular identifiers that the TCRbeta library was prepared. TCRdb redid the calling of the PCR reads with MiXCR, one entry per CDR3 protein. The data show over 150,000 distinct CDR3 sequences, approximately 6.9% seen once. This clonotype has at least ten counts. The sequenced sample was PBMCs, obtained before TCRalphabeta/CD19-depleted stem cell transplant. The source of this sequence is a boy between 2 and 10 years old with acute lymphoblastic leukemia, due to receive a stem cell transplant.

The CDR3 reads CSARDLAGIGETQYF. The CDR3 DNA sequence: TGCAGTGCTAGAGATTTGGCAGGGATTGGTGAGACCCAGTACTTC. The chain combines TRBV20-1 with TRBJ2-5; the D gene is possibly TRBD1 (5 bases). The germline V gene encodes CDR1 DFQATT and CDR2 SNEGSKA (reference sequence). Trimming pared 0 bases from V and 5 bases from J, leaving 16 bases between. This CDR3 comprises 15 residues.